A selection of T cell receptor beta chains follows, all from one sample in a study of CD8 T cells in Susac syndrome. Via MiXCR, TCRdb re-called the immunoSEQ multiplex PCR reads, giving one row per CDR3 protein. The repertoire holds around 80,000 distinct CDR3 sequences, with 85% to 95% as singletons. Specimen: CD8+ T cells from PBMCs. The origin of the receptors is a human donor with Susac syndrome. CDR3s include the opening cysteine and the closing phenylalanine or tryptophan. D genes are given only for firm matches. Clone sizes are given selectively: once, few, many, or a class where the clone is expanded.

j_call	d_call	v_call	clone_size	cdr3_nt	cdr3_aa
TRBJ2-3	.	TRBV30	.	TGTGCCGGGACACAGACCCCCACTTCCACAGATACGCAGTATTTT	CAGTQTPTSTDTQYF
TRBJ2-7	.	TRBV6-1	.	TGTGCCAGCAGTGTCGAGGGTAGAGGTGTGGCAGATGCCGAGCAGTACTTC	CASSVEGRGVADAEQYF
TRBJ1-5	.	TRBV5-1	.	TGCGCCAGCAGCTTGGAACCTCATCAGCCCCAGCATTTT	CASSLEPHQPQHF
TRBJ1-1	TRBD1	TRBV19	.	TGTGCCAGTAGTGTAGACAGGGGGAACACTGAAGCTTTCTTT	CASSVDRGNTEAFF
TRBJ2-7	.	TRBV5-1	.	TGCGCCAGCAGCCGGGACCAGACCGGGAGCTCCTACGAGCAGTACTTC	CASSRDQTGSSYEQYF
TRBJ2-7	.	TRBV7-9	once	TGTGCCAGCAGCCCAGGTACTCCTCCCGAGCAGTACTTC	CASSPGTPPEQYF
TRBJ2-1	.	TRBV18	.	TGTGCCAGCTTAGGGACCCGAAACGCAAATGAGCAGTTCTTC	CASLGTRNANEQFF
TRBJ2-1	TRBD2	TRBV29-1	.	TGCAGCGGCGCCGGGACTAGCGGACTCAATGAGCAGTTCTTC	CSGAGTSGLNEQFF
TRBJ2-7	.	TRBV7-9	.	TGTGCCAGTAGTAATCGGGTCGAGCAGTACTTC	CASSNRVEQYF
TRBJ2-1	.	TRBV13	.	TGTGCCAGCAGCTTATTGGGGGACGAGCAGTTCTTC	CASSLLGDEQFF
TRBJ2-5	TRBD1	TRBV5-1	.	TGCGCCAGCAGCGGGGGGGGACAGGGGGAGACCCAGTACTTC	CASSGGGQGETQYF
TRBJ2-7	TRBD1	TRBV6-2/TRBV6-3	.	TGTGCCAGCAGGCGGGACAGGGGGAGAGAGCAGTACTTC	CASRRDRGREQYF
TRBJ1-3	TRBD1	TRBV7-9	.	TGTGCCAGCAGGCGGGACAGTTCCTCTGGAAACACCATATATTTT	CASRRDSSSGNTIYF
TRBJ1-1	.	TRBV29-1	.	TGCAGCGTTGAAGGCGGAACTCGTGAAGCTTTCTTT	CSVEGGTREAFF
TRBJ1-2	TRBD1	TRBV12-3/TRBV12-4	.	TGTGCCAGCAGTTTAGTCGGACAGGACTATGGCTACACCTTC	CASSLVGQDYGYTF
TRBJ1-1	.	TRBV28	.	TGTGCCAGCAGTTTATCTCTGAACACTGAAGCTTTCTTT	CASSLSLNTEAFF
TRBJ1-6	TRBD1	TRBV5-1	.	TGCGCCAGCAGCAAGGCCGGGACAGGGTTGGATTCACCCCTCCACTTT	CASSKAGTGLDSPLHF
TRBJ2-7	.	TRBV28	once	TGTGCCAGCAGTCCTGCCTTCTACGAGCAGTACTTC	CASSPAFYEQYF
TRBJ2-2	.	TRBV2	.	TGTGCCAGCAGTCCCAGTGAACACCTTAACACCGGGGAGCTGTTTTTT	CASSPSEHLNTGELFF
TRBJ2-1	.	TRBV7-9	.	TGTGCCAGCAGCTTCGGCAGGTTCAATGAGCAGTTCTTC	CASSFGRFNEQFF
TRBJ2-6	.	TRBV14	.	TGTGCCAGCAGCCCCGGGGGCTCTGGGGCCAACGTCCTGACTTTC	CASSPGGSGANVLTF
TRBJ1-2	.	TRBV3-1	.	TGTGCCAGCAGCCCACGCATGTGGGGGGCCCATGGCTACACCTTC	CASSPRMWGAHGYTF
TRBJ2-3	.	TRBV6-1	.	TGTGCCAGCAGTGAAGGGGTGAATACGCAGTATTTT	CASSEGVNTQYF
TRBJ1-1	.	TRBV5-1	.	TGCGCCAGCAGCTCTCGGGGGGGTCCCACTGAAGCTTTCTTT	CASSSRGGPTEAFF
TRBJ1-1	TRBD1	TRBV6-1	.	TGTGCCAGCAGTGGGGGGACAGCCATGAACACTGAAGCTTTCTTT	CASSGGTAMNTEAFF
TRBJ1-1	.	TRBV2	.	TGTGCCAGCCCGGGACGTTCGAACACTGAAGCTTTCTTT	CASPGRSNTEAFF
TRBJ2-7	.	TRBV7-2	.	TGTGCCAGCAGCACCTCCCGGGACGGCTACGAGCAGTACTTC	CASSTSRDGYEQYF
TRBJ2-7	.	TRBV28	.	TGTGCCAGCAGTTTCAACGGGCGGTCCTGGGAGCAGTACTTC	CASSFNGRSWEQYF
TRBJ2-1	.	TRBV27	once	TGTGCCAGCAGTCTAACCCCCTGGTTGGAGGGGGAGGCCTACAATGAGCAGTTCTTC	CASSLTPWLEGEAYNEQFF
TRBJ2-1	.	TRBV5-1	.	TGCGCCAGCAGCGCCTCAGGGGCCGAGCAGTTCTTC	CASSASGAEQFF
TRBJ2-2	TRBD2	TRBV9	.	TGTGCCAGCAGTTCATATAGAGGTAGCGGGGGGCCTTTAACCGGGGAGCTGTTTTTT	CASSSYRGSGGPLTGELFF
TRBJ2-1	TRBD2	TRBV4-3	.	TGCGCCAGCAGCCAAGACTTCCCCAGCGGGAGTTACAATGAGCAGTTCTTC	CASSQDFPSGSYNEQFF
TRBJ2-7	TRBD1	TRBV4-1	.	TGCGCCAGCAGCCAAGTCGGAAAGGGGGCGCCTGGAGAGCAGTACTTC	CASSQVGKGAPGEQYF
TRBJ2-1	.	TRBV11-2	.	TGTGCCAGCAGCTTAGTTACGGGGCGATACAATGAGCAGTTCTTC	CASSLVTGRYNEQFF
TRBJ2-2	.	TRBV30	.	TGTGCCTGGAGTAAAGGAAGCCCGAAGACCGGGGAGCTGTTTTTT	CAWSKGSPKTGELFF
TRBJ1-1	.	TRBV9	.	TGTGCCAGCAGCCCCGGGCGGCCGAACACTGAAGCTTTCTTT	CASSPGRPNTEAFF
TRBJ2-7	TRBD2	TRBV7-2	.	TGTGCCAGCAGCTTTACCCAGGGACTAGCTTACGAGCAGTACTTC	CASSFTQGLAYEQYF
TRBJ1-1	.	TRBV4-1	.	TGCGCCAGCAGCCAAGATCCCACAGGGTGGGTGGGCACTGAAGCTTTCTTT	CASSQDPTGWVGTEAFF
TRBJ1-1	.	TRBV9	.	TGTGCCAGCAGTTCCGGGGGGGCGGGGGTTCACACTGAAGCTTTCTTT	CASSSGGAGVHTEAFF
TRBJ2-7	TRBD1	TRBV12-3/TRBV12-4	.	TGTGCCAGCAGTTTGGGTGGGACAGGGTGGGGAGAGCAGTACTTC	CASSLGGTGWGEQYF
TRBJ1-1	.	TRBV12-3/TRBV12-4	.	TGTGCCAGCAGCTCCGCTGGGGGGCGAAGAGCTTTCTTT	CASSSAGGRRAFF
TRBJ2-2	.	TRBV9	.	TGTGCCAGCAGCAACGAGAACACCGGGGAGCTGTTTTTT	CASSNENTGELFF
TRBJ1-1	.	TRBV19	once	TGTGCCAGTAGGGGAGGTTTTGGCACTGAAGCTTTCTTT	CASRGGFGTEAFF
TRBJ1-2	.	TRBV20-1	.	TGCAGTGTTCCGGGGCCCTCTAACTATGGCTACACCTTC	CSVPGPSNYGYTF
TRBJ2-7	.	TRBV27	.	TGTGCCAGCAGTGCGACTAGTCAGTCCTACGAGCAGTACTTC	CASSATSQSYEQYF
TRBJ2-1	TRBD2	TRBV7-2	.	TGTGCCAGCAGCCAACGGACAGTAGCGGGAATCGACAATGAGCAGTTCTTC	CASSQRTVAGIDNEQFF
TRBJ2-2	.	TRBV19	once	TGTGCCAGTAGCCCCACGGGGAAGCGGTCCGGGGAGCTGTTTTTT	CASSPTGKRSGELFF
TRBJ2-2	.	TRBV20-1	.	TGCAGTGCTAGACACGGGACATCCACCGGGGAGCTGTTTTTT	CSARHGTSTGELFF
TRBJ2-1	TRBD1	TRBV20-1	.	TGCAGTGCTAGAGATCCCGGGACAGGGTTTAACAATGAGCAGTTCTTC	CSARDPGTGFNNEQFF
TRBJ2-1	.	TRBV11-2	.	TGTGCCAGCAGCTTAGTCTACGGGAGAGGCGATGAGCAGTTCTTC	CASSLVYGRGDEQFF